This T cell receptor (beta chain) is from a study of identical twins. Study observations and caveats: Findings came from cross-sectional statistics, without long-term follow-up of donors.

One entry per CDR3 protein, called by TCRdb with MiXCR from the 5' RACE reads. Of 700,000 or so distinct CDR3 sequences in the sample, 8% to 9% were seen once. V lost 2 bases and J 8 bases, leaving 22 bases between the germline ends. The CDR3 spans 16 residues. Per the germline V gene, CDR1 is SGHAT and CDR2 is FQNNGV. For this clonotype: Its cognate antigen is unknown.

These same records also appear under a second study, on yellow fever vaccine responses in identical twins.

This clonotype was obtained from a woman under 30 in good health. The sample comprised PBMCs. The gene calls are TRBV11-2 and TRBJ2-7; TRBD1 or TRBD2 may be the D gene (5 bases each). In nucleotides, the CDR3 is TGTGCCAGCAGCTTATCCCCGTCCAGGGACCTCTCGCAGCAGTACTTC. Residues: CASSLSPSRDLSQQYF.